This passage covers 18 T cell receptor beta chains from one sample sequenced in a study of T cell responses to AZD1222 COVID-19 vaccine. The assay was immunoSEQ multiplex PCR, and TCRdb's table has in-frame clones only and misses some. The sample holds about 120,000 clones, more than 75% seen once. Sequenced here: peripheral blood, sampled on day 0 of AZD1222 vaccination. Receptor source: an adult in good health.

A single count supports this clone. The chain carries TRBV19 and TRBJ1-5; no clear D. Per the germline V gene, CDR1 is LNHDA and CDR2 is SQIVND (reference sequence). V was pared by 2 bases and J by 0 bases, with 14 bases between. This CDR3 has 17 amino acids. CDR3 sequence (DNA): TGTGCCAGTAGTATACGTCGGACGGTGGATAGCAATCAGCCCCAGCATTTT. Translation gives CASSIRRTVDSNQPQHF.

V and J are TRBV10-3 and TRBJ1-2; weak D call: TRBD1 (5 bases). Germline V CDR1 and CDR2: ENHRY, SYGVKD. Trimming took off 5 bases at V and 1 base at J, with 11 bases between the two ends. The CDR3 runs to 14 residues. CDR3 amino acids: CAISSQTDNYGYTF. CDR3 coding DNA: TGTGCCATCAGTTCCCAGACAGATAACTATGGCTACACCTTC.

This clone was detected a few times. V is TRBV5-4 and J is TRBJ2-3; D not resolved. This CDR3 is built from 12 residues. Germline V lookup: CDR1 SGHNT, CDR2 YYREEE (reference sequence). Trimming left V 4 bases short and J 5 bases short, with 8 bases between. CDR3 in DNA: TGTGCCAGCAGCACATCGCAAGATACGCAGTATTTT. Protein sequence: CASSTSQDTQYF.

V gene TRBV3-1 (or the pseudogene TRBV3-2) combines with J gene TRBJ1-5, with D unclear. CDR3 length equals 13 residues. Trimming left V 0 bases short and J 7 bases short, with 7 bases between. Germline V gene sequence: CDR1 LGHDT, CDR2 YNNKEL (reference sequence). CDR3 in DNA: TGTGCCAGCAGCCAAGATCTTCTGCAGCCCCAGCATTTT. This encodes CASSQDLLQPQHF.

In nucleotides, the CDR3 is TGTGCCAGTAGCCTAATTTTGAGGACGGCAGACTCTGGGGCCAACGTCCTGACTTTC. Protein product: CASSLILRTADSGANVLTF. The chain combines TRBV19 with TRBJ2-6, with D unresolved. CDR3 length equals 19 residues. V was clipped by 6 bases and J by 0 bases, with 21 bases between them. CDR1 LNHDA and CDR2 SQIVND come from the germline V gene (reference sequence).

CDR3 in DNA: TGTGCCAGCAGTTCCGGGACAGGGTCCAACGAGCAGTACTTC. Translated: CASSSGTGSNEQYF. The J gene is TRBJ2-7, the V gene TRBV28; 9 nucleotides line up with TRBD1. The CDR3 covers 14 residues. V trimming: 4 bases; J trimming: 5 bases; junction bases outside the gene matches: 6. Germline CDR1 is MDHEN and CDR2 is SYDVKM.

This chain connects TRBV7-2 to TRBJ1-4, with unresolved D. From germline, CDR1 is SGHTA and CDR2 FQGNSA. The ends were cut back, 1 base at V and 1 base at J, with 13 bases in the middle. CDR3 size: 17 residues. CDR3 DNA sequence: TGTGCCAGCAGCTTAGTGGCCTCTGGTGGAACTAATGAAAAACTGTTTTTT. Translating gives CASSLVASGGTNEKLFF.

The rearrangement links TRBV7-9 to TRBJ1-3; D is uncertain. Germline V CDR1 and CDR2: SEHNR, FQNEAQ (reference sequence). Trimming took off 1 base at V and 0 bases at J, with 16 bases between the two ends. The CDR3 is made up of 18 amino acids. CDR3 region: CASSLVGGQGPSGNTIYF. CDR3 coding DNA: TGTGCCAGCAGCTTAGTTGGAGGTCAAGGCCCCTCTGGAAACACCATATATTTT.

This chain uses TRBV20-1 with TRBJ2-7; D remains unclear. This CDR3 is 11 amino acids long. V was clipped by 0 bases and J by 6 bases, with 6 bases between them. Germline V gene sequence: CDR1 DFQATT, CDR2 SNEGSKA (reference sequence). The chain's CDR3 is CSARERSEQYF. CDR3 in DNA: TGCAGTGCTAGAGAAAGGAGCGAGCAGTACTTC.

The chain is built from TRBV7-2 and TRBJ2-5, with 7 bases identical to TRBD2. This CDR3 contains 15 residues. Germline loops: CDR1 SGHTA, CDR2 FQGNSA. V was clipped by 1 base and J by 4 bases; unmatched bases: 6. The CDR3 protein is CASSLDGRSIETQYF. The CDR3 coding sequence is TGTGCCAGCAGCTTAGACGGGAGGTCTATAGAGACCCAGTACTTC.

This clone was seen a handful of times. The chain recombines TRBV24-1 with TRBJ1-1, with D possibly being TRBD1 (6 bases). The CDR3 covers 12 residues. Germline V gene sequence: CDR1 KGHDR, CDR2 SFDVKD. V lost 4 bases and J lost 10, with 12 bases in between. CDR3 DNA sequence: TGTGCCACCAGTGACTCAGGGGTGGGAGCTTTCTTT. It encodes CATSDSGVGAFF.

The chain links TRBV6-2 or TRBV6-3 to TRBJ2-3, with 12 positions matching TRBD2. This CDR3 is 17 amino acids long. Trimming removed 3 bases from V and 5 bases from J; junction bases left unmatched: 9. CDR1 and CDR2 from the germline V gene are MNHEY and SVGEGT. CDR3 DNA: TGTGCCAGCAGTTATAGTCCGACTAGCGGGAGAAGAGATACGCAGTATTTT. Protein: CASSYSPTSGRRDTQYF.

This chain links TRBV29-1 with TRBJ2-7; 15 bases match TRBD2. There are 18 residues in the CDR3. Germline-derived CDR1 and CDR2 are SQVTM and ANQGSEA. V trimming: 7 bases; J trimming: 3 bases; junction bases outside the gene matches: 16. This CDR3 reads CSAAMPGLAGGIIYEQYF. The CDR3 coding sequence is TGCAGCGCCGCCATGCCGGGACTAGCGGGAGGTATCATCTACGAGCAGTACTTC.

This clone was detected only once. V is TRBV3-1 (or the pseudogene TRBV3-2) and J is TRBJ2-3; maybe TRBD2 (6 bases). Germline CDR1 LGHDT, CDR2 YNNKEL (reference sequence). V dropped 7 bases and J dropped 2 bases, with 31 bases sitting between them. The CDR3 contains 20 residues. CDR3 bases: TGTGCCAGCACCTTATCGATGGGACTCAAAACCCTACTACTCACAGATACGCAGTATTTT. Its translation is CASTLSMGLKTLLLTDTQYF.

J is TRBJ2-1 and V is TRBV20-1, with D possibly TRBD1 on 5 matching bases. This CDR3 has 11 residues. Germline assignment: CDR1 DFQATT and CDR2 SNEGSKA (reference sequence). CDR3 residues: CSQLRVNEQFF. The CDR3, as DNA: TGCAGCCAACTCAGGGTCAATGAGCAGTTCTTC.

The chain has TRBV7-9 and TRBJ2-1; TRBD2 might be the D (5 bases). V lost 3 bases and J 7 bases, leaving 13 bases between the germline ends. The CDR3 is 14 amino acids. Germline assignment: CDR1 SEHNR and CDR2 FQNEAQ (reference sequence). DNA for the CDR3: TGTGCCAGCAGCTTGGCCGGGGTATGGAATGAGCAGTTCTTC. It is translated as CASSLAGVWNEQFF.

J is TRBJ2-5 and V is TRBV29-1; 7 bases match TRBD1. Per germline, CDR1 SQVTM and CDR2 ANQGSEA. V trimming: 7 bases; J trimming: 5 bases; junction bases outside the gene matches: 7. The CDR3 runs 12 residues. CDR3: CSEQGPGETQYF. CDR3 in DNA: TGCAGCGAACAGGGGCCGGGGGAGACCCAGTACTTC.

Only one count was recorded for this clone. This chain uses TRBV28 with TRBJ1-2, with 7 nucleotides matching TRBD1. With 8 bases clipped from V and 4 bases from J, the junction kept 4 bases outside the gene matches. There are 12 residues in the CDR3. The germline V gene has CDR1 MDHEN and CDR2 SYDVKM. The DNA for the CDR3 is TGTGCCAGCCAGACAGGGAGCTATGGCTACACCTTC. As protein: CASQTGSYGYTF.